This TCR beta chain is drawn from a study of T cells after posttransplantation cyclophosphamide. Cells defined as naive were viable CD3+CD4+ or CD3+CD8+ and CCR7+CD45RA+CD45RO-CD95-CD27+CD28+. The germline CDR1 and CDR2 sequences are SGDLS and YYNGEE. Unmatched junction bases numbered 12, after V lost 4 bases and J lost 3 bases. The CDR3 is 16 amino acids. Repertoires were generated with immunoSEQ multiplex PCR, while TCRdb's copy carries only in-frame clones and drops some. The sample shows thousands of clones, roughly 98% of them seen only once. Points on this clone: Other DNA sequences in the sample encode the same CDR3.

The source of this sequence is a man aged 50 to 60 in good health, CMV-negative, and a related stem cell transplant donor. The chain couples TRBV9 to TRBJ2-7; 8 nucleotides align to TRBD2. The material sequenced was naive CD8+ T cells sorted from PBMCs. The CDR3 region is CASSPPPGGGDYEQYF. The CDR3 nucleotides read TGTGCCAGCAGCCCTCCACCGGGGGGGGGAGACTACGAGCAGTACTTC. Looking up the rest from reference TRBV9 and TRBJ2-7 gives the full variable domain: DSGVTQTPKHLITATGQRVTLRCSPRSGDLSVYWYQQSLDQGLQFLIQYYNGEERAKGNILERFSAQQFPDLHSELNLSSLELGDSALYFCASSPPPGGGDYEQYFGPGTRLTVT.